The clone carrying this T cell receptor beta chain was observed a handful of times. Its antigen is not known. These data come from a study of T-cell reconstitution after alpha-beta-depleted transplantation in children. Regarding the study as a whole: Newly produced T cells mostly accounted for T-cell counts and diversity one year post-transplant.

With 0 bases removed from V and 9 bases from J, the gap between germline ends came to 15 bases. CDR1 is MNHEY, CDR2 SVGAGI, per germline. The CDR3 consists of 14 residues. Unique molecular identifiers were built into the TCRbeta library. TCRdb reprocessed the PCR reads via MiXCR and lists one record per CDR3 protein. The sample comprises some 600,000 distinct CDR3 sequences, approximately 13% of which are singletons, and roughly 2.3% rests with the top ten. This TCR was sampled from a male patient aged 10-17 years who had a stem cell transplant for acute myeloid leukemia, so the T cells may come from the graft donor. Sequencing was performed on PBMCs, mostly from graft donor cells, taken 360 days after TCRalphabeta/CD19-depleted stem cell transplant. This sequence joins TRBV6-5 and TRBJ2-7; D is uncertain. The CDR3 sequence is CASSYSREYHRQYF. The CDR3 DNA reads TGTGCCAGCAGTTACTCGAGAGAATACCACCGGCAGTACTTC.